This TCR beta chain was documented in a study of shared clonotypes between healthy human individuals. Looking at the study overall: In total, the donors were two women and a few men aged 18 to 49.

Genomic DNA (from each subset) was split evenly across several immunoSEQ plates. Libraries were prepared by immunoSEQ multiplex PCR; TCRdb keeps only in-frame clonotypes and omits some of them. The data show a few million clones, approximately 90% seen once. A word on this clone: Its antigen remains unidentified.

Germline V gene sequence: CDR1 LNHDA, CDR2 SQIVND (reference sequence). This CDR3 comprises 16 residues. The trim removed 10 bases at V and 11 bases at J, leaving 24 bases unmatched. Notes on the study in general: Researchers found naive subsets generally carried larger estimated richness than memory subsets.

Memory CD4+ cells were the fraction left after CD45RA+ naive selection. Material for sequencing was naive CD4+ T cells sorted from blood. Subset specified: CD45RA+ positively selected. The chain has TRBV19 and TRBJ1-1, with 8 bases aligning to TRBD1. This clonotype was obtained from a man between 18 and 29 years old in good health. The CDR3: CATSVLRGQGGSGAFF. CDR3 bases: TGTGCCACCTCAGTCCTTCGCGGACAGGGAGGGTCTGGGGCTTTCTTT.